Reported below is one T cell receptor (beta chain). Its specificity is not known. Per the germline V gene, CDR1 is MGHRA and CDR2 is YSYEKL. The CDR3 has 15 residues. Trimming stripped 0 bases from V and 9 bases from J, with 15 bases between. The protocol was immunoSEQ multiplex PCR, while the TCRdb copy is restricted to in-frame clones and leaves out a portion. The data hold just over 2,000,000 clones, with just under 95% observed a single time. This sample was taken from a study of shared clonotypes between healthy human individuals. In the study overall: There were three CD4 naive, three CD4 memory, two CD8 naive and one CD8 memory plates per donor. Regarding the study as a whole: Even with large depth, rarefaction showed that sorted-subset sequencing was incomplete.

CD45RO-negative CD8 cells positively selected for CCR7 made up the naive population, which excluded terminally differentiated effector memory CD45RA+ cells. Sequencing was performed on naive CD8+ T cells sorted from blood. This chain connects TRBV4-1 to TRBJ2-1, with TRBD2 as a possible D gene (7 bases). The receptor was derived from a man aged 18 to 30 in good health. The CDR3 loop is CASSQDYRGASEQFF. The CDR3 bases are TGCGCCAGCAGCCAAGACTACCGGGGGGCGAGTGAGCAGTTCTTC.